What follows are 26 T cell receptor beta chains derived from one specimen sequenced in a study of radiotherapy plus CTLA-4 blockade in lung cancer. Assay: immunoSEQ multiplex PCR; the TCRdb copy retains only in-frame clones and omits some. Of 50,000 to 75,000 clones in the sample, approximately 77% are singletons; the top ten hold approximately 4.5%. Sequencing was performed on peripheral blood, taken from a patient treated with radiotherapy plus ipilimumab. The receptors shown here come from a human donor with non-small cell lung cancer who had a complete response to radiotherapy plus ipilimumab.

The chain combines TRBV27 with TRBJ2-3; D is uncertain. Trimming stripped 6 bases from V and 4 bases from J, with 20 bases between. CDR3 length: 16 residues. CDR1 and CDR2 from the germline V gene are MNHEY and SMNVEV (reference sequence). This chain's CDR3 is CASSRSPGLGSDTQYF. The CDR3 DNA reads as TGTGCCAGCAGCCGATCTCCGGGCCTTGGCTCAGATACGCAGTATTTT.

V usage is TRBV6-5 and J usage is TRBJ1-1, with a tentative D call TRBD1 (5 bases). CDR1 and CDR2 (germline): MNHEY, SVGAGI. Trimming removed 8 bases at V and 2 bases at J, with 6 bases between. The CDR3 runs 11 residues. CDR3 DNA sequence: TGTGCCAGCGGGGGAAACACTGAAGCTTTCTTT. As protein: CASGGNTEAFF.

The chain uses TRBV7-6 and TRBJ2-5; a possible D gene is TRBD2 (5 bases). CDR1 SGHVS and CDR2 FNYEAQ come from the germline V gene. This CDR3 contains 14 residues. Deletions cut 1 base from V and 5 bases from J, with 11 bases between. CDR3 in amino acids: CASSLGGFRETQYF. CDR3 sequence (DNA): TGTGCCAGCAGCTTAGGAGGGTTCAGGGAGACCCAGTACTTC. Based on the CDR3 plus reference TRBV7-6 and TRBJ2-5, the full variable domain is GAGVSQSPRYKVTKRGQDVALRCDPISGHVSLYWYRQALGQGPEFLTYFNYEAQQDKSGLPNDRFSAERPEGSISTLTIQRTEQRDSAMYRCASSLGGFRETQYFGPGTRLLVL.

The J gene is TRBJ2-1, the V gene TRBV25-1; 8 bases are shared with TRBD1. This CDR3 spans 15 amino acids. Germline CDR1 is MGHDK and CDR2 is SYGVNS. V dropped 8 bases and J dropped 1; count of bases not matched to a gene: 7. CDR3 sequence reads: CASSRTGMSYNEQFF. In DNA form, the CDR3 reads TGTGCCAGCTCCCGGACAGGGATGTCCTACAATGAGCAGTTCTTC. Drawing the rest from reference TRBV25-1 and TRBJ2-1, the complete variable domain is EADIYQTPRYLVIGTGKKITLECSQTMGHDKMYWYQQDPGMELHLIHYSYGVNSTEKGDLSSESTVSRIRTEHFPLTLESARPSHTSQYLCASSRTGMSYNEQFFGPGTRLTVL.

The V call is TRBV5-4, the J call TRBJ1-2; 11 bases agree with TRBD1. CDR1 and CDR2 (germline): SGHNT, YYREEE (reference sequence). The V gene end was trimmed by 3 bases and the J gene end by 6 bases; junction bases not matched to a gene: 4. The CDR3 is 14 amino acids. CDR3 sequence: CASSWGQGVNGYTF. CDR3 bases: TGTGCCAGCAGCTGGGGACAGGGGGTAAATGGCTACACCTTC.

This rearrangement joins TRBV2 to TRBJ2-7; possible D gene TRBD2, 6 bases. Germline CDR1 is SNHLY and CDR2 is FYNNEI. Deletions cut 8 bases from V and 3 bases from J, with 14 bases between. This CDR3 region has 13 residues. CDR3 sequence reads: CASCKGLDYEQYF. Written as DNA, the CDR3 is TGTGCCAGCTGCAAGGGACTTGACTACGAGCAGTACTTC.

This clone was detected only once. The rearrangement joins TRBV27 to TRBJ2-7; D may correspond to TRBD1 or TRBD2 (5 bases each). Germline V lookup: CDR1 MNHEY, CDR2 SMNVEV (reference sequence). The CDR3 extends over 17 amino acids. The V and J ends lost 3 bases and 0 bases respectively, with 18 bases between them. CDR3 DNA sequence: TGTGCCAGCAGTTTCCTCTCCCGGGGCTCTCCCTCCTACGAGCAGTACTTC. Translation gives CASSFLSRGSPSYEQYF.

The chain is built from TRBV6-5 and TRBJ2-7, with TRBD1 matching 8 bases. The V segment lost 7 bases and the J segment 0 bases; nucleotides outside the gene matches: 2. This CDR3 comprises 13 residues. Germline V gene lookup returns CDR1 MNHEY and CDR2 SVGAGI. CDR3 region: CASIGTGSYEQYF. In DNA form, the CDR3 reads TGTGCCAGCATTGGGACAGGCTCCTACGAGCAGTACTTC.

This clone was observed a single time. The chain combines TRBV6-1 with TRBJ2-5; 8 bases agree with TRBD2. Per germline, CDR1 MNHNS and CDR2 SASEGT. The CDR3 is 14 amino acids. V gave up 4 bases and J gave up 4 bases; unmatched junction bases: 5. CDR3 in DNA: TGTGCCAGCAGTGTCGGGGGGGGAAGAGAGACCCAGTACTTC. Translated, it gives CASSVGGGRETQYF.

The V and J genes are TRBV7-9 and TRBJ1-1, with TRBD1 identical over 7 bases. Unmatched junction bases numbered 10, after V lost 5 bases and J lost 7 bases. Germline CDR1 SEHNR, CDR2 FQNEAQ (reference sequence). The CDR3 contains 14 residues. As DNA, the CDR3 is TGTGCCAGCAGCCCCGGCGGACAGGTTGTTGAAGCTTTCTTT. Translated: CASSPGGQVVEAFF.

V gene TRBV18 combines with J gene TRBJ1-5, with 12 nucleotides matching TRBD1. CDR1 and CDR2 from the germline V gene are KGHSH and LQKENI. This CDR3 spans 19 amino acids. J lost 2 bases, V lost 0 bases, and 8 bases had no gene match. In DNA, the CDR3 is TGTGCCAGCTCACCACCTGGGACAGGGGGCTTTTTTGGCAATCAGCCCCAGCATTTT. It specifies CASSPPGTGGFFGNQPQHF.

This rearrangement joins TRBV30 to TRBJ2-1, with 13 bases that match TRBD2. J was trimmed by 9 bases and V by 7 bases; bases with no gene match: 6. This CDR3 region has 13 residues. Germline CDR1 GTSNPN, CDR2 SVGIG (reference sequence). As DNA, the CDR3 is TGTGCCTTCGGACTAGCGGGGGTGGGTGAGCAGTTCTTC. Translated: CAFGLAGVGEQFF.

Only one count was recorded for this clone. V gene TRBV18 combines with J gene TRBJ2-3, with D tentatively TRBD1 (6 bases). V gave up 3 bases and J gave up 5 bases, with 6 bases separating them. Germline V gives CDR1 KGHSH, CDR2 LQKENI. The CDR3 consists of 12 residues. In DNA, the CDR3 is TGTGCCAGCTCACCCAGGGGAGATACGCAGTATTTT. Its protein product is CASSPRGDTQYF. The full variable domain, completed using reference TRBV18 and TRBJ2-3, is NAGVMQNPRHLVRRRGQEARLRCSPMKGHSHVYWYRQLPEEGLKFMVYLQKENIIDESGMPKERFSAEFPKEGPSILRIQQVVRGDSAAYFCASSPRGDTQYFGPGTRLTVL.

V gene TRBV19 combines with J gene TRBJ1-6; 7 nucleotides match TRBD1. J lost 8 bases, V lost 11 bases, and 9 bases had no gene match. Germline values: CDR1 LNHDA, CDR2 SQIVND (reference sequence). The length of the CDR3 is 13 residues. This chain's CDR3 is CAGLTGKDSPLHF. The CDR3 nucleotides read TGTGCCGGTTTGACAGGGAAGGATTCACCCCTCCACTTT.

CDR3 coding DNA: TGTGCCAGCAGCTCACAGACCGGGACCTCCGGGGAGCTGTTTTTT. It translates to CASSSQTGTSGELFF. The genes are TRBV7-2 and TRBJ2-2; D possibly uses TRBD1 or TRBD2 (5 bases each). The V gene lost 4 bases and the J gene lost 6 bases, with 15 bases spanning the gap. The germline V gene encodes CDR1 SGHTA and CDR2 FQGNSA. The CDR3 has 15 amino acids.

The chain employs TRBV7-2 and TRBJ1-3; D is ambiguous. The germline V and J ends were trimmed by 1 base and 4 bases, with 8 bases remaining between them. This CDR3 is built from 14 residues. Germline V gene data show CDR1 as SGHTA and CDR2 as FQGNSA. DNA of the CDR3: TGTGCCAGCAGCTTAGTTTTCGGGGGAAACACCATATATTTT. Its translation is CASSLVFGGNTIYF.

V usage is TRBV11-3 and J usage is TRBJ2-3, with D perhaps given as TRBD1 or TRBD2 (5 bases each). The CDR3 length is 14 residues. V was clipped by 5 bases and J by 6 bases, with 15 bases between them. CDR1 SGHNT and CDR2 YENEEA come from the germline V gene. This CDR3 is CASSIGEYRDTQYF. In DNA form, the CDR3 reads TGTGCCAGCAGCATAGGGGAGTATCGGGATACGCAGTATTTT.

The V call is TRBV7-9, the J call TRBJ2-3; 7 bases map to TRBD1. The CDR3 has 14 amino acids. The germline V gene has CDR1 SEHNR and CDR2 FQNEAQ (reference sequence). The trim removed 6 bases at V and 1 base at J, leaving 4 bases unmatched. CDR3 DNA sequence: TGTGCCAGCAGTCACGGACAGGGCACAGATACGCAGTATTTT. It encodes CASSHGQGTDTQYF.

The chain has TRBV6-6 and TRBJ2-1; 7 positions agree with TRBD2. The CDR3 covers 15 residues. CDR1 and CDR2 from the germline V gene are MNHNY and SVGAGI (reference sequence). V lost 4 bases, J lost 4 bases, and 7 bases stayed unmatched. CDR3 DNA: TGTGCCAGCAGTTCCTTGAGCGGGGAGTACAATGAGCAGTTCTTC. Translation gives CASSSLSGEYNEQFF.

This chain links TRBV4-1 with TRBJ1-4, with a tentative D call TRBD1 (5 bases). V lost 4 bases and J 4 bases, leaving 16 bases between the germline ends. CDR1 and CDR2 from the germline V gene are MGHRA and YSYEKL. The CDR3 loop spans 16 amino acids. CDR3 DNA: TGCGCCAGCAGCCTGAATCCGGGACCGATTAATGAAAAACTGTTTTTT. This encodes CASSLNPGPINEKLFF.

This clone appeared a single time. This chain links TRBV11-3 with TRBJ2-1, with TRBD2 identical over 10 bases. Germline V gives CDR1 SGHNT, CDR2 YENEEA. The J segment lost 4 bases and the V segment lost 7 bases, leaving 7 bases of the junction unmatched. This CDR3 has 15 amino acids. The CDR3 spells CASNIAGGGYNEQFF. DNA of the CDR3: TGTGCCAGCAACATAGCGGGAGGCGGATACAATGAGCAGTTCTTC.

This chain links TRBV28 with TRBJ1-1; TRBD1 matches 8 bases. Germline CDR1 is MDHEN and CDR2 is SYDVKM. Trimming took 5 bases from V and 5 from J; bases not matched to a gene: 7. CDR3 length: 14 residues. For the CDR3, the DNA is TGTGCCAGCAGTCCTTCGACAGGGGAGACTGAAGCTTTCTTT. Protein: CASSPSTGETEAFF.

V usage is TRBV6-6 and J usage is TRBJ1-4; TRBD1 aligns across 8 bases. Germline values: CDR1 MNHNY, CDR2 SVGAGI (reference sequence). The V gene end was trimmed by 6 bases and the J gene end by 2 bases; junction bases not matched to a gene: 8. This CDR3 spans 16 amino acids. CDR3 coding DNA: TGTGCCAGCAGCTCATCGACAGGGGCCACTAATGAAAAACTGTTTTTT. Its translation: CASSSSTGATNEKLFF.

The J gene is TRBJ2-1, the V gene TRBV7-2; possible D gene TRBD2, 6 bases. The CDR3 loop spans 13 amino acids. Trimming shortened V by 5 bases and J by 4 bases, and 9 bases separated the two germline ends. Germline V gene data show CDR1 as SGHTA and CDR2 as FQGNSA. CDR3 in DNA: TGTGCCAGCAGCGCAGGGACTTACAATGAGCAGTTCTTC. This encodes CASSAGTYNEQFF.

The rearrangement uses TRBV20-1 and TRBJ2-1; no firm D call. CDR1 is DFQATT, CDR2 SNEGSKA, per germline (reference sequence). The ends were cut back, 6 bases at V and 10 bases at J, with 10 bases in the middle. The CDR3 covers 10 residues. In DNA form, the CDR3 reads TGCAGTGCAACACGAGTGGAGCAGTTCTTC. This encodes CSATRVEQFF.

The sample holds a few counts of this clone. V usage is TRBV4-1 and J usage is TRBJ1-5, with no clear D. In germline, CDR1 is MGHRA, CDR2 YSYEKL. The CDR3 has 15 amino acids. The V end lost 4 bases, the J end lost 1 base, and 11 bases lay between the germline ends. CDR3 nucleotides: TGCGCCAGCAGCCTCCTGGACGGGAGCAATCAGCCCCAGCATTTT. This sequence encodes CASSLLDGSNQPQHF.